Sequencing of this T cell receptor beta chain was carried out in a study of T cells in Graves' hyperthyroidism and ophthalmopathy. Overall study findings and caveats: In blood, most of the thyroid clonotypes expanded above 0.001 were also present. With a median lead of around 5.9 months before onset, the model predicted ophthalmopathy.

Trimming removed 3 bases from V and 7 bases from J, with 13 bases in between. The CDR3 length is 13 residues. The germline V gene encodes CDR1 SGHTA and CDR2 FQGTGA. This clonotype was seen repeatedly, ten times or more. Its antigen is still unknown. Each ophthalmopathy patient scored at least 3 on the Clinical Activity Score and at least 4 on NOSPECS grade, with duration under 3 months. Amplification targeted TCR beta CDR3 regions from RNA transcripts. During a first-round RT-PCR of the TCR CDR3, the HTBI primer set was used. Each CDR3 protein gets one entry after TCRdb re-called the multiplex PCR reads with MiXCR. The sample carries approximately 620,000 distinct CDR3 sequences, about 16% recorded once.

The origin of this receptor is a middle-aged woman with Graves' ophthalmopathy. The genes are TRBV7-3 and TRBJ2-7, with D possibly being TRBD1 (7 bases). The sequencing input was blood. The CDR3 spells CASSFRQGGEQYF. DNA of the CDR3: TGTGCCAGCAGCTTCCGACAGGGAGGAGAGCAGTACTTC. Looking up the rest from reference TRBV7-3 and TRBJ2-7 gives the full variable domain: GAGVSQTPSNKVTEKGKYVELRCDPISGHTALYWYRQSLGQGPEFLIYFQGTGAADDSGLPNDRFFAVRPEGSVSTLKIQRTERGDSAVYLCASSFRQGGEQYFGPGTRLTVT.